A single sample is the source of the 21 T cell receptor beta chains below, sequenced in a study of metastatic and nonmetastatic thyroid tumors. TCRdb re-processed the PCR reads through MiXCR. The data hold 15,000 to 20,000 clones, with 28% observed a single time. Patients had received no treatment of any kind before thyroid surgery. The sequencing sample was made of tumor tissue. These receptors all come from a female donor with papillary thyroid cancer or a benign thyroid nodule (not recorded which). Some clones in this sample may be carry-over from other donors' samples.

This clone was observed a handful of times. The chain combines TRBV6-1 with TRBJ2-7; tentatively, D is TRBD1 or TRBD2 (5 bases each). V was shortened by 4 bases and J by 3 bases, with 16 bases between the two germline ends. Germline assignment: CDR1 MNHNS and CDR2 SASEGT. CDR3 size: 15 residues. DNA of the CDR3: TGTGCCAGCAGTGTTCCGCCGGGACGGAGCTACGAGCAGTACTTC. Its translation: CASSVPPGRSYEQYF.

This clone was counted between two and nine times. A much larger clone differs from this one at a single base, so this may be a read error. The CDR3 here is CASRVAPNQPQHF. For the CDR3, the DNA is TGTGCCAGCAGAGTAGCCCCTAATCAGCCCCAGCATTTT. The V call is TRBV9, the J call TRBJ1-5; D is uncertain. The CDR3 spans 13 residues. CDR1 and CDR2 from the germline V gene are SGDLS and YYNGEE.

This clone rates as medium-sized. V usage is TRBV19 and J usage is TRBJ2-7; D gene ambiguous. This CDR3 contains 13 residues. CDR1 and CDR2 (germline): LNHDA, SQIVND (reference sequence). V was clipped by 2 bases and J by 3 bases, with 8 bases between them. CDR3 region: CASSIFKGYEQYF. DNA of the CDR3: TGTGCCAGTAGTATATTTAAGGGCTACGAGCAGTACTTC.

This clone occurred a few times. The chain joins TRBV6-1 to TRBJ2-1; a weak D match, TRBD2 (6 bases). The V and J ends lost 5 bases and 4 bases respectively, with 15 bases between them. Germline-derived CDR1 and CDR2 are MNHNS and SASEGT. The CDR3 totals 15 residues. This CDR3 reads CASSRLVSEYNEQFF. The CDR3 coding sequence is TGTGCCAGCAGTCGACTAGTCTCGGAGTACAATGAGCAGTTCTTC.

This clone was seen ten or more times. V and J are TRBV6-4 and TRBJ2-3, with 9 bases that match TRBD2. J was trimmed by 3 bases and V by 5 bases; bases with no gene match: 18. The CDR3 totals 19 residues. The germline V gene encodes CDR1 MRHNA and CDR2 SNTAGT. The CDR3 is CASSPLWVPAGGRTDTQYF. CDR3 nucleotide sequence: TGTGCCAGCAGTCCCCTATGGGTACCAGCGGGAGGTCGGACAGATACGCAGTATTTT.

The table lists this clone with a few counts. The chain has TRBV28 and TRBJ2-7; 9 bases are a match to TRBD1. V lost 4 bases to trimming and J lost 4 bases; unmatched junction nucleotides: 5. The CDR3 totals 14 residues. Germline V gene data show CDR1 as MDHEN and CDR2 as SYDVKM. The CDR3 loop is CASSSGQGTYEQYF. The CDR3 DNA sequence: TGTGCCAGCAGTTCCGGACAGGGGACATACGAGCAGTACTTC. Using reference TRBV28 and TRBJ2-7 for the parts outside the CDR3, the full variable domain is DVKVTQSSRYLVKRTGEKVFLECVQDMDHENMFWYRQDPGLGLRLIYFSYDVKMKEKGDIPEGYSVSREKKERFSLILESASTNQTSMYLCASSSGQGTYEQYFGPGTRLTVT.

There are a few counts of this clone. V and J are TRBV29-1 and TRBJ1-2; unclear D gene. V lost 2 bases, J lost 8 bases, and 12 bases lay in between. The CDR3 loop spans 12 amino acids. From germline, CDR1 is SQVTM and CDR2 ANQGSEA. CDR3 sequence: CSVETEHPGYTF. Written as DNA, the CDR3 is TGCAGCGTTGAAACCGAGCATCCGGGCTACACCTTC.

The chain carries TRBV5-1 and TRBJ2-2; 7 nucleotides agree with TRBD2. V trimming: 6 bases; J trimming: 1 base; junction bases outside the gene matches: 3. Per the germline V gene, CDR1 is SGHRS and CDR2 is YFSETQ. This CDR3 spans 14 amino acids. The CDR3 coding sequence is TGCGCCAGCAAGCGGGGAGGGAACACCGGGGAGCTGTTTTTT. Translating it yields CASKRGGNTGELFF. Full variable domain (outside the CDR3, taken from reference TRBV5-1 and TRBJ2-2): KAGVTQTPRYLIKTRGQQVTLSCSPISGHRSVSWYQQTPGQGLQFLFEYFSETQRNKGNFPGRFSGRQFSNSRSEMNVSTLELGDSALYLCASKRGGNTGELFFGEGSRLTVL.

The chain couples TRBV11-2 to TRBJ1-6; 7 nucleotides match TRBD1. The CDR3 spans 16 residues. With V trimmed by 4 bases and J by 8 bases, 11 bases remained unmatched. Germline assignment: CDR1 SGHAT and CDR2 FQNNGV. In DNA, the CDR3 is TGTGCCAGCAGCTCAAGTTTCCGGGACAGATATTCACCCCTCCACTTT. Translating gives CASSSSFRDRYSPLHF.

The chain joins TRBV6-1 to TRBJ2-7; the D is unclear. Between the trimmed V and J ends, which lost 3 bases and 0 bases, there was a span of 6 bases. Per germline, CDR1 MNHNS and CDR2 SASEGT. The CDR3 sequence is 13 residues long. CDR3 residues: CASSESSSYEQYF. The CDR3 DNA reads as TGTGCCAGCAGTGAGAGTAGCTCCTACGAGCAGTACTTC.

This clone is judged medium-sized. V is TRBV6-2 or TRBV6-3 and J is TRBJ1-2; D unresolved. Germline V gene lookup returns CDR1 MNHEY and CDR2 SVGEGT. Trimming pared 7 bases from V and 8 bases from J, leaving 11 bases between. The length of the CDR3 is 11 residues. Written as DNA, the CDR3 is TGTGCCAGCACCAACGGCGGGGGCTACACCTTC. Its protein is CASTNGGGYTF.

This chain links TRBV6-1 with TRBJ1-1, with no clear D. Between the trimmed V and J ends, which lost 8 bases and 1 base, there was a span of 14 bases. CDR3 length: 14 residues. Germline-derived CDR1 and CDR2 are MNHNS and SASEGT. CDR3 sequence: CASERHQQNTEAFF. DNA for the CDR3: TGTGCCAGCGAGAGACACCAGCAGAACACTGAAGCTTTCTTT.

CDR3: CASSLPGPPLHF. The DNA of the CDR3 is TGTGCCAGCAGCTTACCAGGACCACCCCTCCACTTT. The V gene is TRBV6-5, the J gene TRBJ1-6; unclear D gene. Germline-derived CDR1 and CDR2 are MNHEY and SVGAGI. V lost 6 bases to trimming and J lost 11 bases, with 11 bases between them. The CDR3 contains 12 residues.

This clone occurred many times. V is TRBV12-3 or TRBV12-4 and J is TRBJ2-1; the match to TRBD1 covers 8 bases. Losses at the gene ends were 8 bases for V and 9 bases for J; bases not matched to a gene: 9. The CDR3 consists of 13 residues. CDR3 region: CASFGQGNVEQFF. CDR3 in DNA: TGTGCCAGCTTTGGACAGGGTAATGTTGAGCAGTTCTTC.

By sample share, this clone is medium-sized. The rearrangement uses TRBV6-4 and TRBJ2-3; maybe TRBD1 (6 bases). The V and J ends lost 4 bases and 2 bases respectively, with 7 bases between them. In germline, CDR1 is MRHNA, CDR2 SNTAGT. The CDR3 is 13 amino acids. The CDR3 loop is CASSGTDTDTQYF. DNA of the CDR3: TGTGCCAGCAGTGGGACAGACACAGATACGCAGTATTTT.

V usage is TRBV30 and J usage is TRBJ2-2, with TRBD1 matching over 8 bases. Trimming took 8 bases from V and 6 from J; bases not matched to a gene: 8. CDR1 GTSNPN and CDR2 SVGIG come from the germline V gene (reference sequence). The CDR3 has 13 residues. The CDR3 coding sequence is TGTGCCACCTGGGACAGGCATGCCGGGGAGCTGTTTTTT. It encodes CATWDRHAGELFF.

This clone was detected ten times or more. CDR3: CSVGTGREKLFF. CDR3 coding DNA: TGCAGCGTTGGGACAGGGCGGGAAAAACTGTTTTTT. This chain connects TRBV29-1 to TRBJ1-4; 8 nucleotides align to TRBD1. The length of the CDR3 is 12 residues. Losses at the gene ends were 4 bases for V and 8 bases for J; bases not matched to a gene: 3. Germline V gives CDR1 SQVTM, CDR2 ANQGSEA.

This clone has just a few counts. The J gene is TRBJ1-1, the V gene TRBV12-3 or TRBV12-4, with TRBD1 matching 9 bases. CDR3 length equals 14 residues. The trim removed 5 bases at V and 4 bases at J, leaving 5 bases unmatched. DNA for the CDR3: TGTGCCAGCAGTCAACAGGGGGCGGGCACTGAAGCTTTCTTT. Protein product: CASSQQGAGTEAFF.

This clone was picked up many times. This chain connects TRBV14 to TRBJ2-7; the D call may be TRBD1 or TRBD2 (6 bases each). The CDR3 is 15 residues long. Looked up from germline, CDR1 is SGHDN and CDR2 is FVKESK. The ends were cut back, 1 base at V and 4 bases at J, with 14 bases in the middle. This CDR3 is CASSQVGGSGYEQYF. The CDR3 DNA reads TGTGCCAGCAGCCAAGTAGGGGGGTCTGGATACGAGCAGTACTTC.

The CDR3 DNA reads as TGTGCCAGCAGGCATAACGTCCCCGGGTATTCGAACGAAGCTTTCTTT. Protein: CASRHNVPGYSNEAFF. J is TRBJ1-1 and V is TRBV6-1; D gene ambiguous. V was pared by 6 bases and J by 8 bases, with 25 bases between. The length of the CDR3 is 16 residues. Germline assignment: CDR1 MNHNS and CDR2 SASEGT.

This clone occurred many times. Other DNA sequences in this sample translate to the same CDR3. This rearrangement joins TRBV5-6 to TRBJ2-2; TRBD2 aligns across 7 bases. The CDR3 sequence is 14 residues long. Unmatched junction bases numbered 0, after V lost 3 bases and J lost 1 base. The germline V gene encodes CDR1 SGHDT and CDR2 YYEEEE. The CDR3 sequence is CASSWTRNTGELFF. The DNA of the CDR3 is TGTGCCAGCAGCTGGACTAGGAACACCGGGGAGCTGTTTTTT. The full variable domain, completed using reference TRBV5-6 and TRBJ2-2, is DAGVTQSPTHLIKTRGQQVTLRCSPKSGHDTVSWYQQALGQGPQFIFQYYEEEERQRGNFPDRFSGHQFPNYSSELNVNALLLGDSALYLCASSWTRNTGELFFGEGSRLTVL.